This passage covers 12 T cell receptor beta chains from one sample sequenced in a study of cytomegalovirus exposure and HLA in healthy donors. 13 Jbeta primers and 60 Vbeta primers were used for the PCR. Some clones are missing from TCRdb's copy, which holds only in-frame ones; the method was immunoSEQ multiplex PCR. The table shows fewer than 200,000 clones, with about 12% occurring only once. Input material: PBMCs. These receptors came from a man aged 45 to 65 in good health and CMV-seropositive.

This clone was seen a few times. The V call is TRBV5-4, the J call TRBJ2-6, with D possibly being TRBD2 (5 bases). V lost 4 bases to trimming and J lost 0 bases, with 14 bases between them. The CDR3 is 17 amino acids. CDR1 SGHNT and CDR2 YYREEE come from the germline V gene (reference sequence). Written as DNA, the CDR3 is TGTGCCAGCAGCATACTACGAACTAGCTCTGGGGCCAACGTCCTGACTTTC. Translating gives CASSILRTSSGANVLTF.

This clone came up a few times. The chain combines TRBV6-1 with TRBJ1-5, with 9 nucleotides matching TRBD1. After removal of 11 bases from V and 3 bases from J, the junction contained 5 bases not matched to a gene. The germline V gene encodes CDR1 MNHNS and CDR2 SASEGT. This CDR3 has 13 amino acids. The CDR3 coding sequence is TGTGCCGCCCGGACAGGGGACAATCAGCCCCAGCATTTT. Its translation: CAARTGDNQPQHF.

The chain recombines TRBV19 with TRBJ2-2; D is uncertain. Trimming took off 6 bases at V and 1 base at J, with 9 bases between the two ends. The CDR3 extends over 14 amino acids. Germline loops: CDR1 LNHDA, CDR2 SQIVND (reference sequence). The CDR3 is CASRRVENTGELFF. The CDR3 nucleotides read TGTGCCAGTAGACGGGTAGAGAACACCGGGGAGCTGTTTTTT.

This clone was recorded only once. This chain connects TRBV4-2 to TRBJ1-2, with a weak D call TRBD1 (6 bases). From germline, CDR1 is LGHNA and CDR2 YNFKEQ. V was shortened by 0 bases and J by 3 bases, with 17 bases between the two germline ends. This CDR3 has 17 residues. CDR3 sequence: CASSQEHRARVDYGYTF. CDR3 DNA: TGTGCCAGCAGCCAAGAACACAGGGCTCGGGTGGACTATGGCTACACCTTC.

The chain carries TRBV4-3 and TRBJ1-3; D is ambiguous. The CDR3 consists of 15 residues. Trimming pared 3 bases from V and 2 bases from J, leaving 11 bases between. In germline, CDR1 is LGHNA, CDR2 YSLEER. Here the CDR3 reads CASSQGGGTGNTIYF. As DNA, the CDR3 is TGCGCCAGCAGCCAGGGTGGAGGAACTGGAAACACCATATATTTT.

This clone was seen a few times. This chain connects TRBV5-4 to TRBJ1-2, with D possibly TRBD1 on 5 matching bases. The V end lost 4 bases, the J end lost 8 bases, and 15 bases lay between the germline ends. This CDR3 is 13 amino acids long. The germline gives CDR1 SGHNT, CDR2 YYREEE (reference sequence). CDR3 protein: CASSRVDPGGYTF. CDR3 in DNA: TGTGCCAGCAGCAGGGTAGACCCAGGGGGCTACACCTTC.

In this sample, this clone turned up a few times. The chain employs TRBV11-1 and TRBJ2-3; TRBD2 aligns across 9 bases. The CDR3 sequence is 15 residues long. V shed 5 bases, J shed 1 base, and the junction held 4 bases outside the gene matches. CDR1 and CDR2 from the germline V gene are SGHAT and FQDESV (reference sequence). In nucleotides, the CDR3 is TGTGCCAGCAGCGATAGCGGGGGTGGCACAGATACGCAGTATTTT. As protein: CASSDSGGGTDTQYF.

The rearrangement uses TRBV5-3 and TRBJ2-1, with TRBD2 identical over 12 bases. TRBV5-3 is an open reading frame, and its role is uncertain. Trimming took 0 bases from V and 3 from J; bases not matched to a gene: 1. This CDR3 contains 16 residues. The CDR3 spells CARSLETSGGYNEQFF. The CDR3 DNA follows: TGTGCCAGAAGCTTGGAGACTAGCGGGGGCTACAATGAGCAGTTCTTC.

This clone has a handful of counts. The V gene is TRBV6-5, the J gene TRBJ2-3; 12 nucleotides line up with TRBD2. Germline V lookup: CDR1 MNHEY, CDR2 SVGAGI. This CDR3 contains 16 residues. Germline trimming cut 2 bases from V and 5 bases from J; bases unmatched to any gene: 5. CDR3 sequence reads: CASSYGTSGGIDTQYF. The CDR3 DNA reads as TGTGCCAGCAGTTACGGAACTAGCGGGGGGATAGATACGCAGTATTTT.

CDR3 DNA: TGTGCCAGCAGCCCCCAGGGACAGGGGGCTAAAAACATTCAGTACTTC. Amino acids: CASSPQGQGAKNIQYF. The rearrangement links TRBV4-2 to TRBJ2-4; 12 nucleotides align to TRBD1. Germline values: CDR1 LGHNA, CDR2 YNFKEQ. After removal of 4 bases from V and 4 bases from J, the junction contained 5 bases not matched to a gene. This CDR3 comprises 16 residues.

The chain links TRBV13 to TRBJ1-1, with 9 positions matching TRBD1. With V trimmed by 5 bases and J by 3 bases, 4 bases remained unmatched. From germline, CDR1 is PRHDT and CDR2 FYEKMQ (reference sequence). CDR3 length equals 14 residues. In nucleotides, the CDR3 is TGTGCCAGCAGCCAGGGACAGGGAGACACTGAAGCTTTCTTT. Protein product: CASSQGQGDTEAFF.

The chain combines TRBV5-8 with TRBJ1-4; TRBD1 matches at 9 bases. J gave up 6 bases and V 5 bases, and 5 bases lay outside the gene matches. The germline V gene encodes CDR1 SGHTS and CDR2 YDEGEE. The CDR3 has 14 amino acids. CDR3 protein: CASSSGTGYEKLFF. In DNA, the CDR3 is TGTGCCAGCAGTTCCGGGACAGGGTATGAAAAACTGTTTTTT.